Listed below are T cell receptor beta chains from one sample, sequenced in a study of blood T cell repertoires in COVID-19. Sequenced by immunoSEQ multiplex PCR; TCRdb stores in-frame clones only, minus some. Here the sample spans some 300,000 clones, roughly 90% being singletons. Sample: PBMCs or T cells enriched from blood (not recorded which). Every receptor here comes from a woman aged 30 to 39 who had recovered from COVID-19. The CDR3 runs from the conserved cysteine through the conserved F or W. The order of the fields is clone size, J gene, D gene, V gene, CDR3 DNA, CDR3 protein. D genes are given only for firm matches. The size field is filled for only some rows; it gives once, few, many or a size class.

abundance: NA
j_gene: TRBJ2-1
d_gene: NA
v_gene: TRBV7-2
CDR3nt: TGTGCCAGCAGCTCTCCGACTAGTTCCCATGAGCAGTTCTTC
CDR3aa: CASSSPTSSHEQFF

abundance: NA
j_gene: TRBJ1-1
d_gene: NA
v_gene: TRBV19
CDR3nt: TGTGCCAGTAGTACTCGACAGGCTGTGAACACTGAAGCTTTCTTT
CDR3aa: CASSTRQAVNTEAFF

abundance: NA
j_gene: TRBJ2-5
d_gene: NA
v_gene: TRBV6-2/TRBV6-3
CDR3nt: TGTGCCAGCAGCGGGGCCGTACAAGAGACCCAGTACTTC
CDR3aa: CASSGAVQETQYF

abundance: NA
j_gene: TRBJ2-7
d_gene: TRBD1
v_gene: TRBV9
CDR3nt: TGTGCCAGCAGCGTAGGATCAGGGGGCACCTACGAGCAGTACTTC
CDR3aa: CASSVGSGGTYEQYF

abundance: NA
j_gene: TRBJ2-3
d_gene: NA
v_gene: TRBV19
CDR3nt: TGTGCCAGTAGTATAGCCCCAGCGGGTGGCACAGATACGCAGTATTTT
CDR3aa: CASSIAPAGGTDTQYF

abundance: NA
j_gene: TRBJ1-5
d_gene: NA
v_gene: TRBV4-1
CDR3nt: TGCGCCAGCAGCCAAGACAGGGGTAGCAATCAGCCCCAGCATTTT
CDR3aa: CASSQDRGSNQPQHF

abundance: NA
j_gene: TRBJ2-7
d_gene: NA
v_gene: TRBV28
CDR3nt: TGTGCCAGCAGACAGGGCCGCTACGAGCAGTACTTC
CDR3aa: CASRQGRYEQYF

abundance: NA
j_gene: TRBJ1-1
d_gene: NA
v_gene: TRBV2
CDR3nt: TGTGCCAGCAGGTTTGACAGGACCAAAGAAGCTTTCTTT
CDR3aa: CASRFDRTKEAFF

abundance: NA
j_gene: TRBJ1-4
d_gene: TRBD1
v_gene: TRBV19
CDR3nt: TGTGCCAGTAGTGGCCCAGGGGGTGATGAAAAACTGTTTTTT
CDR3aa: CASSGPGGDEKLFF

abundance: NA
j_gene: TRBJ2-3
d_gene: NA
v_gene: TRBV30
CDR3nt: TGTGCCTGGGGGGTCGGAGATACGCAGTATTTT
CDR3aa: CAWGVGDTQYF

abundance: NA
j_gene: TRBJ2-3
d_gene: NA
v_gene: TRBV10-1
CDR3nt: TGCGCCAGCAGTGACTCGTCCCCTCTCACAGATACGCAGTATTTT
CDR3aa: CASSDSSPLTDTQYF

abundance: few
j_gene: TRBJ1-3
d_gene: NA
v_gene: TRBV18
CDR3nt: TGTGCCAGCTCACAGACATCAAACTCTGGAAACACCATATATTTT
CDR3aa: CASSQTSNSGNTIYF

abundance: NA
j_gene: TRBJ1-4
d_gene: TRBD1
v_gene: TRBV28
CDR3nt: TGTGCCAGCGTTGGACAGGGGGCAGCTAATGAAAAACTGTTTTTT
CDR3aa: CASVGQGAANEKLFF

abundance: NA
j_gene: TRBJ1-1
d_gene: NA
v_gene: TRBV10-3
CDR3nt: TGTGCCATCAGCAAGACAGGGAACACTGAAGCTTTCTTT
CDR3aa: CAISKTGNTEAFF

abundance: NA
j_gene: TRBJ1-3
d_gene: TRBD1
v_gene: TRBV6-5
CDR3nt: TGTGCCAGCAGGCTCGACAGGGGGAGTGGAAACACCATATATTTT
CDR3aa: CASRLDRGSGNTIYF

abundance: NA
j_gene: TRBJ1-1
d_gene: NA
v_gene: TRBV18
CDR3nt: TGTGCCAGCTCACTACAGGGAGGGGACACTGAAGCTTTCTTT
CDR3aa: CASSLQGGDTEAFF

abundance: NA
j_gene: TRBJ2-3
d_gene: TRBD2
v_gene: TRBV18
CDR3nt: TGTGCCAGCTCACCTGATCGGACTAGCGGGGGCACAGATACGCAGTATTTT
CDR3aa: CASSPDRTSGGTDTQYF

abundance: NA
j_gene: TRBJ2-7
d_gene: NA
v_gene: TRBV29-1
CDR3nt: TGCAGCGTTGAAGGAAACGTGCTGGGCCACGAGCAGTACTTC
CDR3aa: CSVEGNVLGHEQYF

abundance: NA
j_gene: TRBJ2-3
d_gene: TRBD1
v_gene: TRBV15
CDR3nt: TGTGCCACCAGCAGAGTGAATGGGACAGGCAGTACAGATACGCAGTATTTT
CDR3aa: CATSRVNGTGSTDTQYF

abundance: NA
j_gene: TRBJ1-5
d_gene: NA
v_gene: TRBV4-2
CDR3nt: TGTGCCAGCAGCCAAGATCTTTACCAGAGCAATCAGCCCCAGCATTTT
CDR3aa: CASSQDLYQSNQPQHF

abundance: NA
j_gene: TRBJ1-6
d_gene: NA
v_gene: TRBV4-3
CDR3nt: TGCGCCAGCACCAGAGAACGGGGGGGAGAGTCACCCCTCCACTTT
CDR3aa: CASTRERGGESPLHF

abundance: NA
j_gene: TRBJ2-5
d_gene: NA
v_gene: TRBV7-8
CDR3nt: TGTGCCAGCAGAAACAGGGCCCAAGAGACCCAGTACTTC
CDR3aa: CASRNRAQETQYF

abundance: NA
j_gene: TRBJ2-7
d_gene: NA
v_gene: TRBV6-5
CDR3nt: TGTGCCAGCAGTCACTCCTACGAGCAGTACTTC
CDR3aa: CASSHSYEQYF

abundance: NA
j_gene: TRBJ1-1
d_gene: TRBD1
v_gene: TRBV9
CDR3nt: TGTGCCAGCAGTCCGGGACAGTTGAACACTGAAGCTTTCTTT
CDR3aa: CASSPGQLNTEAFF

abundance: NA
j_gene: TRBJ2-7
d_gene: NA
v_gene: TRBV18
CDR3nt: TGTGCCAGCTCCCAGGGGACCTCCTACGAGCAGTACTTC
CDR3aa: CASSQGTSYEQYF

abundance: NA
j_gene: TRBJ1-1
d_gene: TRBD1
v_gene: TRBV7-6
CDR3nt: TGTGCCAGCAGCTTAAAACAGGGGGCAATCCCGCCGACTGAAGCTTTCTTT
CDR3aa: CASSLKQGAIPPTEAFF

abundance: NA
j_gene: TRBJ2-7
d_gene: NA
v_gene: TRBV5-1
CDR3nt: TGCGCCAGCAGCTTGCAAGGGGAGGTAGCCTACGAGCAGTACTTC
CDR3aa: CASSLQGEVAYEQYF

abundance: NA
j_gene: TRBJ2-5
d_gene: TRBD2
v_gene: TRBV7-2
CDR3nt: TGTGCCAGCAGCTTAGATCGGGGGGGGGCTGAGACCCAGTACTTC
CDR3aa: CASSLDRGGAETQYF

abundance: NA
j_gene: TRBJ2-5
d_gene: TRBD1
v_gene: TRBV19
CDR3nt: TGTGCCAGTAGTATATGGACAGGGGACGCGGAGACCCAGTACTTC
CDR3aa: CASSIWTGDAETQYF

abundance: NA
j_gene: TRBJ1-2
d_gene: TRBD1
v_gene: TRBV12-5
CDR3nt: TGTGCTAGTGGTCCCGGGACAGGGGCTTATGGCTACACCTTC
CDR3aa: CASGPGTGAYGYTF

abundance: NA
j_gene: TRBJ2-7
d_gene: TRBD1
v_gene: TRBV5-1
CDR3nt: TGCGCCAGCAGCACCGGGACAGCCAACTACGAGCAGTACTTC
CDR3aa: CASSTGTANYEQYF

abundance: NA
j_gene: TRBJ2-2
d_gene: TRBD1
v_gene: TRBV9
CDR3nt: TGTGCCAGCAGCTCGGGACAGAAGAACACCGGGGAGCTGTTTTTT
CDR3aa: CASSSGQKNTGELFF

abundance: NA
j_gene: TRBJ1-2
d_gene: TRBD1
v_gene: TRBV2
CDR3nt: TGTGCCAGCAGTAAAGGCGGGACAGTCGAATATGGCTACACCTTC
CDR3aa: CASSKGGTVEYGYTF

abundance: NA
j_gene: TRBJ2-7
d_gene: TRBD1
v_gene: TRBV27
CDR3nt: TGTGCCAGCAGAATATTTGCAGGGGGTGCCTACGAGCAGTACTTC
CDR3aa: CASRIFAGGAYEQYF

abundance: NA
j_gene: TRBJ2-5
d_gene: TRBD2
v_gene: TRBV4-3
CDR3nt: TGCGCCAGCAGCCAAGGACTAGCTGGTCTGGGGTCCAAAGAGACCCAGTACTTC
CDR3aa: CASSQGLAGLGSKETQYF

abundance: NA
j_gene: TRBJ1-3
d_gene: TRBD1
v_gene: TRBV29-1
CDR3nt: TGCAGCGGCGGACAGGGTGATGGAAACACCATATATTTT
CDR3aa: CSGGQGDGNTIYF

abundance: NA
j_gene: TRBJ2-1
d_gene: NA
v_gene: TRBV3-1/TRBV3-2
CDR3nt: TGTGCCAGCAGCCATCGCCCGTCGGATGAGCAGTTCTTC
CDR3aa: CASSHRPSDEQFF

abundance: once
j_gene: TRBJ1-4
d_gene: TRBD1
v_gene: TRBV3-1/TRBV3-2
CDR3nt: TGTGCCAGCAGCCAAGCCTACAGGGGTAGAACTAATGAAAAACTGTTTTTT
CDR3aa: CASSQAYRGRTNEKLFF

abundance: NA
j_gene: TRBJ1-1
d_gene: TRBD1
v_gene: TRBV29-1
CDR3nt: TGCAGCGTTGGGCCGGGACAGGGGCCGAACACTGAAGCTTTCTTT
CDR3aa: CSVGPGQGPNTEAFF

abundance: NA
j_gene: TRBJ1-1
d_gene: TRBD1
v_gene: TRBV11-2
CDR3nt: TGTGCCAGCAGCCGACAGGGGAACACTGAAGCTTTCTTT
CDR3aa: CASSRQGNTEAFF

abundance: NA
j_gene: TRBJ1-2
d_gene: NA
v_gene: TRBV5-3
CDR3nt: TGTGCCAGAAGAGACGCAGGCTATGGCTACACCTTC
CDR3aa: CARRDAGYGYTF

abundance: NA
j_gene: TRBJ1-4
d_gene: TRBD1
v_gene: TRBV4-3
CDR3nt: TGCGCCAGCAGCCCCCAAATCGGGACAGGGAATGAAAAACTGTTTTTT
CDR3aa: CASSPQIGTGNEKLFF

abundance: few
j_gene: TRBJ1-5
d_gene: NA
v_gene: TRBV10-3
CDR3nt: TGTGCCATCAGTGAAAACAGAAATCAGCCCCAGCATTTT
CDR3aa: CAISENRNQPQHF

abundance: once
j_gene: TRBJ1-2
d_gene: NA
v_gene: TRBV11-2
CDR3nt: TGTGCCAGCAGCCACACAGACGGAACCTATGGCTACACCTTC
CDR3aa: CASSHTDGTYGYTF

abundance: NA
j_gene: TRBJ1-3
d_gene: NA
v_gene: TRBV15
CDR3nt: TGTGCCACCAGCAGTAGCAGAGGGCTCTCTGGAAACACCATATATTTT
CDR3aa: CATSSSRGLSGNTIYF

abundance: NA
j_gene: TRBJ1-1
d_gene: NA
v_gene: TRBV29-1
CDR3nt: TGCAGCGTCTCCAAGGCCGGGGATTCTGAAGCTTTCTTT
CDR3aa: CSVSKAGDSEAFF

abundance: NA
j_gene: TRBJ1-5
d_gene: TRBD1
v_gene: TRBV2
CDR3nt: TGTGCCATTACAGGGGCCATCAATCAGCCCCAGCATTTT
CDR3aa: CAITGAINQPQHF

abundance: NA
j_gene: TRBJ1-4
d_gene: NA
v_gene: TRBV10-2
CDR3nt: TGCGCCAGCAGTGTTAGTGGAAAACTGTTTTTT
CDR3aa: CASSVSGKLFF

abundance: NA
j_gene: TRBJ2-1
d_gene: TRBD1
v_gene: TRBV10-3
CDR3nt: TGTGCCATCGGTGGTGGCACAGGGGCCTACAATGAGCAGTTCTTC
CDR3aa: CAIGGGTGAYNEQFF